A selection of T cell receptor beta chains follows, all from one sample in a study of OX40 agonist ivuxolimab in advanced cancers. Clones were sequenced by immunoSEQ multiplex PCR, and TCRdb holds only the in-frame ones, with some missing. Here the sample spans 60,000 to 100,000 clones, more than 75% being singletons. This material consisted of CD4+ or CD8+ T cells sorted from blood, taken in a trial of the OX40 agonist ivuxolimab. The origin of the receptors is an adult with an advanced solid tumor such as melanoma, head and neck, liver or kidney cancer. CDR3s include the opening cysteine and the closing phenylalanine or tryptophan.

v_call	j_call	cdr3_aa
TRBV18	TRBJ2-1	CASSRSEVTGANEQFF
TRBV5-1	TRBJ2-5	CASSTRGGLGETQYF
TRBV6-1	TRBJ1-3	CASIQANGNTIYF
TRBV4-1	TRBJ2-3	CASRLAGVLNTDTQYF
TRBV7-9	TRBJ2-2	CASSPGTTNTGELFF
TRBV4-2	TRBJ2-6	CASSQDQSWQGSLGANVLTF
TRBV11-2	TRBJ1-3	CASSGFLGAGNTIYF
TRBV13	TRBJ2-7	CASSRLAGLGEQYF
TRBV7-2	TRBJ1-2	CAGGAGGYYGYTF
TRBV4-1	TRBJ2-1	CASSQGFPGGYNEQFF
TRBV2	TRBJ1-1	CASQLMNTEAFF
TRBV19	TRBJ1-2	CASKDGYGYTF
TRBV7-9	TRBJ2-1	CASSPHFLAGDNEQFF
TRBV9	TRBJ2-3	CASSVAGFVDTQYF
TRBV28	TRBJ2-4	CASSTQGPIQYF
TRBV5-1	TRBJ2-5	CASSPRDPSNGETQYF
TRBV29-1	TRBJ1-1	CSASRAGANTEAFF
TRBV25-1	TRBJ1-5	CATTTVEGDQPQHF
TRBV7-2	.	CASSQTSGILYEQYF
TRBV6-5	TRBJ1-3	CASSYSITGFPIYF
TRBV12-5	TRBJ2-7	CASGLVLRGPYEQYF
TRBV14	TRBJ2-6	CASSRDSGANVLTF
TRBV2	TRBJ2-7	CASSERYSEQYF
TRBV19	TRBJ2-1	CASSIERDNEQFF
TRBV25-1	TRBJ2-7	CASSEFSTGSYEQYF
TRBV25-1	TRBJ1-6	CASISAVDSPLHF
TRBV10-3	TRBJ2-3	CATLGNNRVGDTQYF
TRBV7-2	TRBJ2-7	CASRNSGPSYEQYF
TRBV10-3	TRBJ1-1	CAISETPGDTEAFF
TRBV7-8	TRBJ1-1	CASSLNSLRRGETEAFF
TRBV19	TRBJ2-5	CASSAQSGRGQETQYF
TRBV28	TRBJ1-3	CASNLQGQGTIYF
TRBV19	TRBJ2-7	CASSIGTVSSYEQYF
TRBV18	TRBJ2-3	CASSPLQDTQYF
TRBV7-2	TRBJ1-1	CASMGQVNTEAFF
TRBV11-3	TRBJ1-1	CASSLVGQKPEAFF
TRBV6-1	TRBJ2-3	CASSVTGAGGTDTQYF
TRBV29-1	TRBJ1-2	CSVRQADYGYTF
TRBV5-6	TRBJ1-1	CASLRTGGVGTEAFF
TRBV7-2	TRBJ2-7	CASSLSGGRAYEQYF
TRBV7-9	TRBJ2-5	CASSLGAGGETQYF
TRBV7-6	TRBJ2-5	CASSPPAEETQYF
TRBV28	TRBJ2-2	CASSSALNTGELFF
TRBV7-9	TRBJ2-7	CASSLEQGAYEQYF
TRBV11-3	TRBJ2-3	CASSLGLAGPLFGDTQYF
TRBV7-8	TRBJ2-2	CASSLGYQTNTGELFF
TRBV7-6	TRBJ2-3	CASSLAYSGGSTDTQYF
TRBV7-9	TRBJ2-1	CASSLSGTGGEEQFF